These 2 T cell receptor beta chains share one sample of origin, sequenced in a study of shared clonotypes between healthy human individuals. Libraries were prepared by immunoSEQ multiplex PCR; TCRdb keeps only in-frame clonotypes and omits some of them. The data show roughly 1,100,000 clones, around 76% seen once. The sample consisted of memory CD4+ T cells sorted from blood. Subset denoted: CD45RA-negative fraction. Receptors originate from a young man in good health.

V and J are TRBV30 and TRBJ2-7, with 8 bases aligning to TRBD2. The CDR3 contains 13 residues. Losses at the gene ends were 2 bases for V and 5 bases for J; bases not matched to a gene: 5. Per the germline V gene, CDR1 is GTSNPN and CDR2 is SVGIG (reference sequence). The CDR3 reads CAWSPGLVHEQYF. The CDR3 DNA sequence: TGTGCCTGGAGTCCGGGACTAGTCCACGAGCAGTACTTC.

This clone was counted a single time. This sequence joins TRBV18 and TRBJ1-6, with D hard to call. V was cut by 1 base and J by 9 bases, with 13 bases left in between. Germline V gene lookup returns CDR1 KGHSH and CDR2 LQKENI. The CDR3 is made up of 15 amino acids. The CDR3 spells CASSPRGEGISPLHF. In DNA form, the CDR3 reads TGTGCCAGCTCACCACGCGGGGAAGGAATTTCACCCCTCCACTTT.